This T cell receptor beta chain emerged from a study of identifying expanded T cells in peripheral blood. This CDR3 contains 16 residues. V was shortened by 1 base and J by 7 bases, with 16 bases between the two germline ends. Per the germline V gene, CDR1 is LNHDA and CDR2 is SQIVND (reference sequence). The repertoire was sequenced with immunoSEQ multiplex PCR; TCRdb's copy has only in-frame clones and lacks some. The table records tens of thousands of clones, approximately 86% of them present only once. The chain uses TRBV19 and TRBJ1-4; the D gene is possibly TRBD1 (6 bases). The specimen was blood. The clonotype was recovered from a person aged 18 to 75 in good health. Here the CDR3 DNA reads TGTGCCAGTAGTATAGTGTGGGGAACAGGGCCTGAAAAACTGTTTTTT. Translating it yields CASSIVWGTGPEKLFF.